This T cell receptor beta chain appears in the sequencing data of a study of blood T cell repertoires in COVID-19. Trimming shortened V by 6 bases and J by 4 bases, and 15 bases separated the two germline ends. The CDR3 has 14 amino acids. Germline V gives CDR1 SNHLY, CDR2 FYNNEI. The protocol was immunoSEQ multiplex PCR, while the TCRdb copy is restricted to in-frame clones and leaves out a portion. The sample holds 200,000 to 250,000 clones, less than 85% seen once. This receptor was obtained from a man aged 55 to 69 who had recovered from COVID-19. The specimen was PBMCs or T cells enriched from blood (not recorded which). This chain uses TRBV2 with TRBJ1-2, with D possibly matching TRBD1 (5 bases). The CDR3 sequence: CASSPPEGSYGYTF. The DNA for the CDR3 is TGTGCCAGCAGCCCCCCGGAGGGGTCCTATGGCTACACCTTC.